These 15 T cell receptor beta chains were all obtained from the same sample, sequenced in a study of control samples from healthy donors and cancer patients. Using immunoSEQ multiplex PCR, the repertoire was profiled, and TCRdb retains in-frame clones only, with some absent. The repertoire has roughly 150,000 clones, 93% of them found once; the top ten carry 2.4%. Sample: blood. These receptors all stem from a man aged 50 to 59 in good health.

The rearrangement links TRBV27 to TRBJ2-2; possibly TRBD1 for D (7 bases). The V and J ends lost 2 bases and 7 bases respectively, with 14 bases between them. Germline loops: CDR1 MNHEY, CDR2 SMNVEV (reference sequence). The CDR3 runs 15 residues. The CDR3: CASSLDAGTVGELFF. For the CDR3, the DNA is TGTGCCAGCAGTTTAGATGCGGGGACAGTCGGGGAGCTGTTTTTT.

The chain couples TRBV27 to TRBJ1-2; TRBD1 aligns across 11 bases. CDR1 is MNHEY and CDR2 is SMNVEV in the germline V gene (reference sequence). The CDR3 runs 14 residues. V shed 6 bases, J shed 5 bases, and the junction held 5 bases outside the gene matches. The CDR3 DNA reads as TGTGCCAGCAGACCCGGGGACAGGGGGTATGGCTACACCTTC. Residues: CASRPGDRGYGYTF.

The genes are TRBV7-9 and TRBJ2-3, with 10 nucleotides matching TRBD1. CDR3 length: 15 amino acids. Germline V gives CDR1 SEHNR, CDR2 FQNEAQ (reference sequence). The trim removed 5 bases at V and 4 bases at J, leaving 6 bases unmatched. The CDR3 sequence: CASSRQGASPDTQYF. The DNA of the CDR3 is TGTGCCAGCAGCCGACAGGGGGCATCCCCAGATACGCAGTATTTT.

This clone occurred once. The chain employs TRBV7-2 and TRBJ2-1, with D perhaps matching TRBD1 (5 bases). Germline assignment: CDR1 SGHTA and CDR2 FQGNSA. The CDR3 spans 14 residues. V gave up 1 base and J gave up 5 bases, with 9 bases separating them. For the CDR3, the DNA is TGTGCCAGCAGCTTAGTGAGACAGCACAATGAGCAGTTCTTC. As protein: CASSLVRQHNEQFF.

V and J are TRBV28 and TRBJ1-2; D may be TRBD1 (6 bases). The germline V gene encodes CDR1 MDHEN and CDR2 SYDVKM. This CDR3 contains 14 residues. Trimming cost V 1 base and J 8 bases, with 14 bases left between them. The CDR3 sequence is CASSLFAGDRGYTF. The CDR3 region has the DNA TGTGCCAGCAGTTTATTCGCAGGGGACCGGGGCTACACCTTC.

The chain employs TRBV21-1 and TRBJ1-5. TRBV21-1 is a pseudogene. The CDR3 covers 15 residues. CDR3 sequence reads: CASSPLGKSNQPQHF. CDR3 DNA sequence: TGTGCCAGCAGCCCACTCGGCAAGAGCAATCAGCCCCAGCATTTT.

The chain is built from TRBV5-8 and TRBJ1-1; D is unresolved. This CDR3 is built from 12 residues. CDR1 is SGHTS and CDR2 is YDEGEE in the germline V gene. The V and J ends lost 4 bases and 10 bases respectively, with 14 bases between them. CDR3 in amino acids: CASSPDLVRAFF. CDR3 bases: TGTGCCAGCAGCCCAGACCTAGTACGAGCTTTCTTT.

The sample holds one count of this clone. CDR3: CASSLYRGLQETQYF. The CDR3 nucleotides read TGCGCCAGCAGCTTGTACAGGGGTTTACAAGAGACCCAGTACTTC. This chain links TRBV5-1 with TRBJ2-5, with 7 bases aligning to TRBD1. Germline V gene lookup returns CDR1 SGHRS and CDR2 YFSETQ. Losses at the gene ends were 1 base for V and 2 bases for J; bases not matched to a gene: 5. The CDR3 contains 15 residues.

This chain links TRBV21-1 with TRBJ2-4; TRBD2 is the table's D call and was not checked against the DNA. TRBV21-1 is marked as a pseudogene. CDR3 length equals 17 residues. The CDR3 sequence is CASSKGSARKAKNIQYF. The CDR3 DNA is TGTGCCAGCAGCAAAGGGTCGGCGCGGAAAGCCAAAAACATTCAGTACTTC.

The V gene is TRBV19, the J gene TRBJ2-1, with 9 bases lining up with TRBD2. This CDR3 is 16 amino acids long. CDR1 LNHDA and CDR2 SQIVND come from the germline V gene (reference sequence). Unmatched junction bases numbered 3, after V lost 1 base and J lost 2 bases. In nucleotides, the CDR3 is TGTGCCAGTAGTATAGCTAGCGGGACCCCCTACAATGAGCAGTTCTTC. Its translation is CASSIASGTPYNEQFF.

This rearrangement joins TRBV12-5 to TRBJ2-1; D may be TRBD1 (5 bases). The CDR3 is 12 amino acids. Germline V gives CDR1 LGHNT, CDR2 FRNRAP. V was cut by 0 bases and J by 12 bases, with 9 bases left in between. Here the CDR3 reads CASGLVLDRQFF. The CDR3 DNA reads TGTGCTAGTGGTTTGGTACTTGACAGGCAGTTCTTC.

The CDR3 is CASSSPGQGGDSNQPQHF. The CDR3 region has the DNA TGCGCCAGCAGCTCGCCGGGACAGGGTGGAGATAGCAATCAGCCCCAGCATTTT. This rearrangement joins TRBV5-1 to TRBJ1-5, with 9 bases aligning to TRBD1. The germline CDR1 and CDR2 sequences are SGHRS and YFSETQ. The CDR3 runs 18 residues. The junction had 10 bases not matched to a gene; V was cut back by 3 bases and J by 0 bases. The complete variable domain, with remaining parts taken from reference TRBV5-1 and TRBJ1-5, reads KAGVTQTPRYLIKTRGQQVTLSCSPISGHRSVSWYQQTPGQGLQFLFEYFSETQRNKGNFPGRFSGRQFSNSRSEMNVSTLELGDSALYLCASSSPGQGGDSNQPQHFGDGTRLSIL.

This clone has a single count. The genes are TRBV25-1 and TRBJ1-3, with D perhaps TRBD1 (5 bases). Trimming cost V 5 bases and J 2 bases, with 10 bases left between them. Germline V gene sequence: CDR1 MGHDK, CDR2 SYGVNS. There are 14 residues in the CDR3. DNA for the CDR3: TGTGCCAGCAGTAAGCCAGGGACTGGAAACACCATATATTTT. Amino acid sequence: CASSKPGTGNTIYF.

The rearrangement joins TRBV29-1 to TRBJ2-5, with D possibly being TRBD2 (6 bases). The CDR3 runs to 15 residues. Germline V gene lookup returns CDR1 SQVTM and CDR2 ANQGSEA. The V and J ends lost 0 bases and 0 bases respectively, with 11 bases between them. This CDR3 reads CSVEDSWEDQETQYF. CDR3 sequence (DNA): TGCAGCGTTGAAGATTCTTGGGAGGACCAAGAGACCCAGTACTTC.

This chain connects TRBV28 to TRBJ1-3; D uncertain. The CDR3 runs to 13 residues. CDR1 is MDHEN, CDR2 SYDVKM, per germline. V dropped 6 bases and J dropped 16 bases, with 22 bases sitting between them. The CDR3: CASSPLVSSVWYF. CDR3 coding DNA: TGTGCCAGCAGCCCCTTGGTGAGCAGCGTTTGGTATTTT.